The 20 T cell receptor beta chains in this list originate from one sample, sequenced in a study of blood T cell repertoires in COVID-19. Here immunoSEQ multiplex PCR was the method, and the copy in TCRdb shows in-frame clones only, minus some. The sample shows approximately 69,000 clones, about 90% of them seen only once. The sample consisted of peripheral blood. Every receptor here comes from a human donor in a cohort sampled during active COVID-19.

This chain joins TRBV6-5 and TRBJ2-1; TRBD2 matches 10 bases. This CDR3 comprises 15 residues. CDR1 is MNHEY and CDR2 is SVGAGI in the germline V gene. The ends lost 6 bases at V and 4 bases at J; junction bases unmatched: 6. CDR3 loop: CASRASGGDYNEQFF. Written as DNA, the CDR3 is TGTGCCAGCAGAGCTAGCGGGGGCGATTACAATGAGCAGTTCTTC.

V gene TRBV4-1 combines with J gene TRBJ1-3; no firm D call. The CDR3 contains 16 residues. Germline-derived CDR1 and CDR2 are MGHRA and YSYEKL. V gave up 4 bases and J gave up 0 bases, with 13 bases separating them. For the CDR3, the DNA is TGCGCCAGCAGCCCTCGTACAGATCTCTCTGGAAACACCATATATTTT. It specifies CASSPRTDLSGNTIYF.

The chain employs TRBV6-2 or TRBV6-3 and TRBJ2-7; D is uncertain. The CDR3 extends over 14 amino acids. Trimming pared 2 bases from V and 4 bases from J, leaving 12 bases between. The germline gives CDR1 MNHEY, CDR2 SVGEGT. The CDR3 DNA follows: TGTGCCAGCAGTTACGGGCTGCGTTCTTACGAGCAGTACTTC. The encoded protein is CASSYGLRSYEQYF.

The V call is TRBV5-1, the J call TRBJ2-3; 10 bases line up with TRBD2. V trimming: 0 bases; J trimming: 5 bases; junction bases outside the gene matches: 6. CDR1 and CDR2 from the germline V gene are SGHRS and YFSETQ. This CDR3 is 16 amino acids long. The CDR3 coding sequence is TGCGCCAGCAGCTTGGGAGCGGGGGGGCCTCAAGATACGCAGTATTTT. It specifies CASSLGAGGPQDTQYF.

CDR3 nucleotides: TGTGCCATCAGCCTACAGGGTTCCCCTGGAAACACCATATATTTT. As protein: CAISLQGSPGNTIYF. The chain recombines TRBV10-3 with TRBJ1-3, with TRBD1 as a possible D gene (6 bases). In germline, CDR1 is ENHRY, CDR2 SYGVKD. The length of the CDR3 is 15 residues. V dropped 6 bases and J dropped 2 bases, with 14 bases sitting between them.

This chain uses TRBV5-6 with TRBJ1-2; D unresolved. The CDR3 covers 14 residues. With 0 bases removed from V and 0 bases from J, the gap between germline ends came to 6 bases. CDR1 is SGHDT and CDR2 is YYEEEE in the germline V gene. CDR3 sequence reads: CASSLAGANYGYTF. In DNA form, the CDR3 reads TGTGCCAGCAGCTTGGCCGGGGCTAACTATGGCTACACCTTC.

The chain carries TRBV5-8 and TRBJ2-2, with 7 bases matching TRBD1. Germline values: CDR1 SGHTS, CDR2 YDEGEE. Losses at the gene ends were 5 bases for V and 6 bases for J; bases not matched to a gene: 1. CDR3 size: 12 residues. CDR3 DNA sequence: TGTGCCAGCAGGACAGGGCCCGGGGAGCTGTTTTTT. Translated: CASRTGPGELFF.

The V and J genes are TRBV5-4 and TRBJ1-1, with 7 bases identical to TRBD1. The V gene's germline CDR1 is SGHNT and CDR2 YYREEE (reference sequence). There are 15 residues in the CDR3. The junction had 10 bases not matched to a gene; V was cut back by 6 bases and J by 2 bases. The CDR3 DNA follows: TGTGCCAGCACCCATCTAGGACAGGCCAACACTGAAGCTTTCTTT. Its translation: CASTHLGQANTEAFF.

The DNA of the CDR3 is TGTGCCAGCAGTTATGTCGGGGGGGCGTCAGAGACCCAGTACTTC. The encoded protein is CASSYVGGASETQYF. The V gene is TRBV6-2 or TRBV6-3, the J gene TRBJ2-5, with 8 bases fitting TRBD2. The CDR3 extends over 15 amino acids. Unmatched junction bases numbered 7, after V lost 3 bases and J lost 4 bases. Germline values: CDR1 MNHEY, CDR2 SVGEGT.

The chain is built from TRBV19 and TRBJ2-1; D is possibly TRBD2 (5 bases). The CDR3 is 15 amino acids. Germline lookup yields CDR1 LNHDA and CDR2 SQIVND (reference sequence). V was clipped by 6 bases and J by 4 bases, with 16 bases between them. DNA for the CDR3: TGTGCCAGTAGGGCTAACGGGAACTTGTACAATGAGCAGTTCTTC. Translated, it gives CASRANGNLYNEQFF.

This chain uses TRBV19 with TRBJ2-3, with 13 bases identical to TRBD2. The CDR3 consists of 16 residues. CDR1 is LNHDA and CDR2 is SQIVND in the germline V gene (reference sequence). V shed 4 bases, J shed 6 bases, and the junction held 7 bases outside the gene matches. The CDR3 bases are TGTGCCAGTAGTACCACCGGGACTAGCGGGGACGATACGCAGTATTTT. This codes for CASSTTGTSGDDTQYF.

The chain uses TRBV30 and TRBJ2-2; 8 bases fit TRBD1. V lost 5 bases, J lost 4 bases, and 3 bases stayed unmatched. Germline CDR1 and CDR2: GTSNPN and SVGIG (reference sequence). The CDR3 covers 13 residues. The CDR3 loop is CAWDDRGTGELFF. The CDR3 nucleotides read TGTGCCTGGGATGACAGGGGCACCGGGGAGCTGTTTTTT.

The chain combines TRBV3-1 (or the pseudogene TRBV3-2) with TRBJ2-3; D might be TRBD1 (7 bases). The germline V gene encodes CDR1 LGHDT and CDR2 YNNKEL (reference sequence). Trimming pared 3 bases from V and 11 bases from J, leaving 15 bases between. The length of the CDR3 is 13 residues. The DNA of the CDR3 is TGTGCCAGCAGCCAGGGGGGACAGAGATTGCAGTATTTT. This translates into CASSQGGQRLQYF.

J is TRBJ2-3 and V is TRBV2, with 9 bases matching TRBD1. The CDR3 length is 13 residues. The ends lost 7 bases at V and 5 bases at J; junction bases unmatched: 4. CDR1 is SNHLY and CDR2 is FYNNEI in the germline V gene. CDR3 in amino acids: CASKQGAGDTQYF. The CDR3 DNA sequence: TGTGCCAGCAAACAGGGGGCCGGAGATACGCAGTATTTT.

The count of this clone is one. This chain links TRBV2 with TRBJ2-5; no firm D call. Trimming removed 8 bases at V and 5 bases at J, with 12 bases between. The CDR3 totals 12 residues. Germline-derived CDR1 and CDR2 are SNHLY and FYNNEI. CDR3 in amino acids: CASSRMRETQYF. DNA of the CDR3: TGTGCCAGCTCACGGATGAGGGAGACCCAGTACTTC. The whole variable domain, remainder taken from reference TRBV2 and TRBJ2-5, is EPEVTQTPSHQVTQMGQEVILRCVPISNHLYFYWYRQILGQKVEFLVSFYNNEISEKSEIFDDQFSVERPDGSNFTLKIRSTKLEDSAMYFCASSRMRETQYFGPGTRLLVL.

This clone was recorded a few times. The chain has TRBV2 and TRBJ1-1; D is uncertain. The germline gives CDR1 SNHLY, CDR2 FYNNEI. This CDR3 region has 14 residues. V lost 7 bases and J lost 2, with 14 bases in between. The CDR3 loop reads CASKRAGLNTEAFF. The DNA of the CDR3 is TGTGCCAGCAAGAGGGCCGGCCTCAACACTGAAGCTTTCTTT.

V is TRBV5-1 and J is TRBJ2-5, with 8 bases matching TRBD2. The length of the CDR3 is 16 residues. J gave up 5 bases and V 4 bases, and 13 bases lay outside the gene matches. CDR1 SGHRS and CDR2 YFSETQ come from the germline V gene. The CDR3: CASSPSGSRGGETQYF. CDR3 nucleotides: TGCGCCAGCAGCCCCTCGGGTAGCCGGGGGGGTGAGACCCAGTACTTC.

This clone came up once. The chain links TRBV7-2 to TRBJ2-7, with 7 bases lining up with TRBD1. This CDR3 contains 15 residues. With V trimmed by 1 base and J by 3 bases, 6 bases remained unmatched. Germline CDR1 and CDR2: SGHTA and FQGNSA. The CDR3 region has the DNA TGTGCCAGCAGCTTAGGTGGGACAGAGCTCTACGAGCAGTACTTC. Residues: CASSLGGTELYEQYF.

The chain recombines TRBV7-6 with TRBJ1-1; TRBD1 matches 7 bases. Germline V gives CDR1 SGHVS, CDR2 FNYEAQ. CDR3 size: 15 residues. Losses at the gene ends were 5 bases for V and 7 bases for J; bases not matched to a gene: 13. The DNA for the CDR3 is TGTGCCAGCAGCCCCCTAGGAGGGACAGCCTATGAAGCTTTCTTT. As protein: CASSPLGGTAYEAFF.

The chain uses TRBV30 and TRBJ1-2; D is possibly TRBD1 (5 bases). Germline-derived CDR1 and CDR2 are GTSNPN and SVGIG (reference sequence). The CDR3 spans 12 residues. The V end lost 5 bases, the J end lost 0 bases, and 7 bases lay between the germline ends. The CDR3 DNA reads TGTGCCTGGGACAGACCTAACTATGGCTACACCTTC. Its protein product is CAWDRPNYGYTF.